The clone carrying this T cell receptor beta chain showed up just a few times. A junction boundary mismatches the germline segment, possibly from a read error. The source of the sample is a study of T cells after yellow fever vaccination. From germline, CDR1 is SGHRS and CDR2 YFSETQ. The CDR3 is made up of 14 amino acids. TCRdb reanalysed the 5' RACE reads using MiXCR and keeps one entry per CDR3 protein. The profile shows some 80,000 distinct CDR3 sequences, more than 10% of them singletons. J is TRBJ1-2 and V is TRBV5-1, with 7 bases matching TRBD1. This clonotype originated in a man younger than 35 who received the YFV17D yellow fever vaccine. The sample here was CD8+ T cells not binding an NS4B(214-222) dextramer, sorted from PBMCs, taken approximately 22 days after the first yellow fever vaccination. The CDR3 region is CASSSNPPGTEVHF. CDR3 in DNA: TGCGCCAGCAGCTCCAATCCCCCGGGGACAGAAGTACACTTC. Full variable domain (rest looked up from reference TRBV5-1 and TRBJ1-2): KAGVTQTPRYLIKTRGQQVTLSCSPISGHRSVSWYQQTPGQGLQFLFEYFSETQRNKGNFPGRFSGRQFSNSRSEMNVSTLELGDSALYLCASSSNPPGTEVHFGSGTRLTVV.